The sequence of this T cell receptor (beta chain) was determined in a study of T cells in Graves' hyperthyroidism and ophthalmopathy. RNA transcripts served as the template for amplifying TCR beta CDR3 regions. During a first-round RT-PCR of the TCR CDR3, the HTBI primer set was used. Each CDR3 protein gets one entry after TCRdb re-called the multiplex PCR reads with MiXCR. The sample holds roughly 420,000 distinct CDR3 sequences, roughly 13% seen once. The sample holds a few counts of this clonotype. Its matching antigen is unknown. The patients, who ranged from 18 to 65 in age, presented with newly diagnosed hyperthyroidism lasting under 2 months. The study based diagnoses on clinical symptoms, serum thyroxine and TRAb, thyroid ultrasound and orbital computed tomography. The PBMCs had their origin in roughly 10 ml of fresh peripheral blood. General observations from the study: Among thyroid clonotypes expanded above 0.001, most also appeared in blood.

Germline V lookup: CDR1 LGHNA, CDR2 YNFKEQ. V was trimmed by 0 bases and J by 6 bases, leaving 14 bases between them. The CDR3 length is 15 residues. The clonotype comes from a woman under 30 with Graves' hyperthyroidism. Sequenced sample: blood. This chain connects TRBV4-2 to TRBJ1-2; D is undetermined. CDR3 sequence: CASSQDGGGSNGYTF. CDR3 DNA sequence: TGTGCCAGCAGCCAAGATGGTGGAGGGTCCAATGGCTACACCTTC.